This TCR beta chain was documented in a study of blood T cells in healthy people across ages. Broader study findings: Measured against age, TCR beta diversity per million T cells decreased in a roughly linear manner.

Of note for this clonotype: Its antigen is still unknown.

Primed by a sample-barcoded 5' primer and a J-beta primer mix, a second PCR proceeded for 7 to 11 cycles. TCRdb ran MiXCR on the 5' RACE reads and lists one entry per CDR3 protein. The sample yields some 800,000 distinct CDR3 sequences, 25% seen once. The study drew donors from healthy Caucasian individuals in Russia aged about 6 to 100. The length of the CDR3 is 13 residues. The germline gives CDR1 LGHNT, CDR2 FRNRAP. V lost 4 bases, J lost 4 bases, and 8 bases lay in between. These data are also associated with another study on T cells of mothers and their children.

Material: blood. The receptor was derived from a boy aged 5-17 years in good health. This sequence joins TRBV12-5 and TRBJ1-3, with D uncertain. This chain's CDR3 is CASGSALGNTIYF. CDR3 nucleotide sequence: TGTGCTAGTGGTTCGGCCCTCGGAAACACCATATATTTT.